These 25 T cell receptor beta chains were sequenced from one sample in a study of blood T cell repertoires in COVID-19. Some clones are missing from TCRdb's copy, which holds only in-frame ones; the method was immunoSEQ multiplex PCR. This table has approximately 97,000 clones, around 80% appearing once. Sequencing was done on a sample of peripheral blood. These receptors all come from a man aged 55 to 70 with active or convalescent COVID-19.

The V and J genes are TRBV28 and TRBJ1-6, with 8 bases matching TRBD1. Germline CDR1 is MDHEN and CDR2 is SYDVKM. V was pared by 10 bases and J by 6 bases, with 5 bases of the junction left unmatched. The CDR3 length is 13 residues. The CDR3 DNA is TGTGCCACCCGAACAGGGGGTAATTCACCCCTCCACTTT. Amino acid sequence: CATRTGGNSPLHF.

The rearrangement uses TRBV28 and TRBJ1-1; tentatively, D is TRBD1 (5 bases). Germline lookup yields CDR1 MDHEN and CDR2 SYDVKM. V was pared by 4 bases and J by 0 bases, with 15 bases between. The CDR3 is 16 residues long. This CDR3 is CASSSPGVSMNTEAFF. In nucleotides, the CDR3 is TGTGCCAGCAGTTCCCCGGGGGTGTCAATGAACACTGAAGCTTTCTTT.

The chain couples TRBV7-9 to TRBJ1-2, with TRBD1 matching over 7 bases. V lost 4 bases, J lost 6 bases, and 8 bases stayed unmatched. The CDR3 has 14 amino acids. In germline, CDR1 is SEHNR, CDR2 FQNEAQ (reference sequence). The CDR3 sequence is CASSYLQGRDGYTF. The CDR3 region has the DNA TGTGCCAGCAGCTACTTACAGGGGAGAGATGGCTACACCTTC. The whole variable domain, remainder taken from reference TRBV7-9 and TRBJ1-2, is DTGVSQNPRHKITKRGQNVTFRCDPISEHNRLYWYRQTLGQGPEFLTYFQNEAQLEKSRLLSDRFSAERPKGSFSTLEIQRTEQGDSAMYLCASSYLQGRDGYTFGSGTRLTVV.

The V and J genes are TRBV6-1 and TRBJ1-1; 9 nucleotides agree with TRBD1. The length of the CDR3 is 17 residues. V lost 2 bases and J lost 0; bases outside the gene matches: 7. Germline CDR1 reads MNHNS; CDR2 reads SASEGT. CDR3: CASSESHRGRLNTEAFF. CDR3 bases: TGTGCCAGCAGTGAATCTCACAGGGGGCGGTTGAACACTGAAGCTTTCTTT.

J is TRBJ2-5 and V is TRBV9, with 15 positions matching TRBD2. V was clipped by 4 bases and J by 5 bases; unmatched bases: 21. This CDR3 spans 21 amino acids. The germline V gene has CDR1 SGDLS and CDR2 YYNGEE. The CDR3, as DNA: TGTGCCAGCAGCTTCTTCTCCGGGACTAGCGGGAGGCCAGGCCCGGGGGAGACCCAGTACTTC. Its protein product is CASSFFSGTSGRPGPGETQYF.

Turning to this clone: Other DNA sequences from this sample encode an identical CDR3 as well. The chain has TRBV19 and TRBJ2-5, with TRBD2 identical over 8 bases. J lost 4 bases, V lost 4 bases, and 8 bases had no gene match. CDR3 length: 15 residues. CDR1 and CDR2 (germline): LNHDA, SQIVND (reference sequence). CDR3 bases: TGTGCCAGTAGTAATCAAGCTAGCGGGTTAGAGACCCAGTACTTC. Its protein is CASSNQASGLETQYF.

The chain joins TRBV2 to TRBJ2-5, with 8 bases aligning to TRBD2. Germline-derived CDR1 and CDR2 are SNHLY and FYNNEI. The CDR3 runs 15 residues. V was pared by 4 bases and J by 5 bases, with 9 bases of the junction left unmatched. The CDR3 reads CASSAQSGRRETQYF. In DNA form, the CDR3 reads TGTGCCAGCAGTGCCCAAAGCGGGAGAAGGGAGACCCAGTACTTC.

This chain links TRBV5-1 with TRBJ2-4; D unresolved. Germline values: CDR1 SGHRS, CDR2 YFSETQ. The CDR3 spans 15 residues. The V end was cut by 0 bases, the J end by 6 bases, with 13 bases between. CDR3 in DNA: TGCGCCAGCAGCTTGGAAATGGGTTCGGGAAACATTCAGTACTTC. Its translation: CASSLEMGSGNIQYF.

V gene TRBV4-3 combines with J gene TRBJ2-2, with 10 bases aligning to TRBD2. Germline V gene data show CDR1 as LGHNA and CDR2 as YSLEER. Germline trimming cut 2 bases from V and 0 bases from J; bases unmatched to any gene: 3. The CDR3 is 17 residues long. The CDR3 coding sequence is TGCGCCAGCAGCCAAAGGGGGACTAGCGCGAACACCGGGGAGCTGTTTTTT. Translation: CASSQRGTSANTGELFF.

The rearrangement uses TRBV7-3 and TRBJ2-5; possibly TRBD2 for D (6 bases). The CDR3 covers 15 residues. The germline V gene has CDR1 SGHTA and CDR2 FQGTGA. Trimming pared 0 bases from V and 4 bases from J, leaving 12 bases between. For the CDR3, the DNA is TGTGCCAGCAGCTTAACGGAGGGAGAAGCAGAGACCCAGTACTTC. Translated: CASSLTEGEAETQYF.

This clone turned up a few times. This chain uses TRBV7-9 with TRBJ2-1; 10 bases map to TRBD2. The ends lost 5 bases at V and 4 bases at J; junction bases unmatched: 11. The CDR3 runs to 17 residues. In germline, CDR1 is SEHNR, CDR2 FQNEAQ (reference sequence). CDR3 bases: TGTGCCAGCAGCCCTAAAAGCGGGAGGGCCGATTACAATGAGCAGTTCTTC. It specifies CASSPKSGRADYNEQFF.

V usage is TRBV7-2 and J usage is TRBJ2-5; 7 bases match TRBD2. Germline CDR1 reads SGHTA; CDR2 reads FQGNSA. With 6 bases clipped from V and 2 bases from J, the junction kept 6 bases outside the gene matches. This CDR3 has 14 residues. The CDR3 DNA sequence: TGTGCCAGCAGACTGGGGGGGATACAAGAGACCCAGTACTTC. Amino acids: CASRLGGIQETQYF.

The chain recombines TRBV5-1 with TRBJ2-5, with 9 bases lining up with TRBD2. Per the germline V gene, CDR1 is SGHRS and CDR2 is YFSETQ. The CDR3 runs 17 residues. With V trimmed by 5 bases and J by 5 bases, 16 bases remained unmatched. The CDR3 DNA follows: TGCGCCAGCAGTTTTTTAGAGGCGGGAGGGTGTCTGGAGACCCAGTACTTC. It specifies CASSFLEAGGCLETQYF. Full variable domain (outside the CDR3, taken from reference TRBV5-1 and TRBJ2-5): KAGVTQTPRYLIKTRGQQVTLSCSPISGHRSVSWYQQTPGQGLQFLFEYFSETQRNKGNFPGRFSGRQFSNSRSEMNVSTLELGDSALYLCASSFLEAGGCLETQYFGPGTRLLVL.

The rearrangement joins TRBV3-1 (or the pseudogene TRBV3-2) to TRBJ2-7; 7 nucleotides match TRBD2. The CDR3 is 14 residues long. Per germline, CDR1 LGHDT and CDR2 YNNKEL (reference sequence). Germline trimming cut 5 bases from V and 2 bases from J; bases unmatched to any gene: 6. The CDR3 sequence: CASSSGTNPYEQYV. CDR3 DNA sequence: TGTGCCAGCAGCTCCGGGACTAACCCCTACGAGCAGTACGTC.

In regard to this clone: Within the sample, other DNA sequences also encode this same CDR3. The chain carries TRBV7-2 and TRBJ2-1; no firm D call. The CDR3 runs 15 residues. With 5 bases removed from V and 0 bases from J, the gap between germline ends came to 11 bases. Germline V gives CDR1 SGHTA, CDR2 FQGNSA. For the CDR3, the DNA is TGTGCCAGCAGCCTCAACCCGAGCTCCTACAATGAGCAGTTCTTC. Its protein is CASSLNPSSYNEQFF.

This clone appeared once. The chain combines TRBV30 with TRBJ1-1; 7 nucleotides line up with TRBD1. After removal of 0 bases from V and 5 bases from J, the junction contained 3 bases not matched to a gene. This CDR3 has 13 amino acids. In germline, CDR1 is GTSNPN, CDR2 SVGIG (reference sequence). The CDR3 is CAWSVTGSTEAFF. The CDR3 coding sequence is TGTGCCTGGAGTGTGACAGGGAGTACTGAAGCTTTCTTT.

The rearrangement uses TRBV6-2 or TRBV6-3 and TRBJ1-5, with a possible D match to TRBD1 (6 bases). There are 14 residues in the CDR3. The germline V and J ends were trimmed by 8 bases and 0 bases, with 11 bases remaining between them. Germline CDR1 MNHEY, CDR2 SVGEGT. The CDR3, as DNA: TGTGCCAGCCGCCGGACAGCTAGCAATCAGCCCCAGCATTTT. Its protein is CASRRTASNQPQHF.

In nucleotides, the CDR3 is TGTGCCACCTATCTTACAGGTGCAACTAATGAAAAACTGTTTTTT. The encoded protein is CATYLTGATNEKLFF. The rearrangement joins TRBV2 to TRBJ1-4; maybe TRBD1 (5 bases). The CDR3 consists of 15 residues. V was trimmed by 10 bases and J by 0 bases, leaving 15 bases between them. The germline gives CDR1 SNHLY, CDR2 FYNNEI.

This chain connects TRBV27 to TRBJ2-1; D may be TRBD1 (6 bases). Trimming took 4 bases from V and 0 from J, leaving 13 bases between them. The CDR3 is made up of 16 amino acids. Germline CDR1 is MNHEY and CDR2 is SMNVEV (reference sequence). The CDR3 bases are TGTGCCAGCAGTTCCTCAGGGGACCTCTCCTACAATGAGCAGTTCTTC. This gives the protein CASSSSGDLSYNEQFF.

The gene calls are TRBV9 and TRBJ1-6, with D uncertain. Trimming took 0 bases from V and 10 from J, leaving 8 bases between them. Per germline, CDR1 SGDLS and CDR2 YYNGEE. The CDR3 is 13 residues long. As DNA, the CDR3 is TGTGCCAGCAGCGTAGATGTGCGCTCACCCCTCCACTTT. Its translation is CASSVDVRSPLHF.

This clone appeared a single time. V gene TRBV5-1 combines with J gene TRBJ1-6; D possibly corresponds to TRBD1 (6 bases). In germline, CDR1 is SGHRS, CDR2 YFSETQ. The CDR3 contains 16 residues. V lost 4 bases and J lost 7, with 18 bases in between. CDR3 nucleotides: TGCGCCAGCAGCCAAGACATACAGGGATTGAATTCACCCCTCCACTTT. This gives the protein CASSQDIQGLNSPLHF.

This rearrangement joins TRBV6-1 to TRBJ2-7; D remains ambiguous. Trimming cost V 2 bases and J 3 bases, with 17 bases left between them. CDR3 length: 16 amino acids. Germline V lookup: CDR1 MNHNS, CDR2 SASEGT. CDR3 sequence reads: CASSERERLDLYEQYV. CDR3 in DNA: TGTGCCAGCAGTGAAAGAGAGCGTTTGGATCTCTACGAGCAGTACGTC.

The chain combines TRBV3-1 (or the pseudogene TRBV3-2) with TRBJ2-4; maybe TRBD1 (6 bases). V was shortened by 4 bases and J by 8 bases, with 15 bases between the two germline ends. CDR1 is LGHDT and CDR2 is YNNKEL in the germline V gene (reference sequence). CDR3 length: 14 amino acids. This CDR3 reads CASSPLKQGYIQYF. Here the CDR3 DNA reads TGTGCCAGCAGCCCCCTGAAACAGGGTTACATTCAGTACTTC.

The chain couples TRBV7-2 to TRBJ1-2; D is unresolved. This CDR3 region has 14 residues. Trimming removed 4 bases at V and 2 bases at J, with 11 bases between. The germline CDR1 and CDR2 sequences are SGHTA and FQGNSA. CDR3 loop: CASSSGSLNYGYTF. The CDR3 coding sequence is TGTGCCAGCAGCTCCGGGTCCTTAAACTATGGCTACACCTTC.

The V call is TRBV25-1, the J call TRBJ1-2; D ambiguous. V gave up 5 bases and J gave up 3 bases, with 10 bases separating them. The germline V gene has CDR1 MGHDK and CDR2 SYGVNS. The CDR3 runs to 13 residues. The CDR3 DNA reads TGTGCCAGCAGTTGGCCGGAGGACTATGGCTACACCTTC. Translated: CASSWPEDYGYTF.